This passage covers 17 T cell receptor beta chains from one sample sequenced in a study of T-cell memory formation after mild COVID-19 (dated by TCRdb to about 2021). Library preparation employed 5' RACE. Reads for this sample came from an Illumina NovaSeq 6000. Through fastp at Q25 and MiXCR, TCRdb rebuilt clones from the public reads, retaining in-frame beta chains. Rows matching on CDR3 protein sequence are summarized as one entry with the most common DNA and genes. In this sample the table shows hundreds of thousands of distinct CDR3 sequences, more than 20% of which occur a single time. Jointly, the top ten make up roughly 13% of the sample. Sequenced sample: PBMCs or a T cell subset sorted from them (not recorded which). These receptor sequences come from an adult woman who had mild COVID-19 (a few samples of this study predate the infection). The sample titles of this study are shuffled in the database, so cell type and time point are left out; the donor was told from shared clones.

The chain carries TRBV7-9 and TRBJ2-1; 11 positions agree with TRBD2. Germline V gene sequence: CDR1 SEHNR, CDR2 FQNEAQ (reference sequence). With 3 bases clipped from V and 9 bases from J, the junction kept 7 bases outside the gene matches. The CDR3 extends over 15 amino acids. In DNA, the CDR3 is TGTGCCAGCAGCTTTCAACTAGCGGGAGTCGGTGAGCAGTTCTTC. Translation: CASSFQLAGVGEQFF.

This clonotype was seen a handful of times. CDR3 sequence reads: CASSSAPQGTDTQYF. The CDR3 nucleotides are TGTGCCAGCAGTTCGGCCCCTCAGGGTACAGATACGCAGTATTTT. This chain connects TRBV12-3 or TRBV12-4 to TRBJ2-3; D possibly corresponds to TRBD1 (5 bases). The CDR3 extends over 15 amino acids. V lost 4 bases to trimming and J lost 3 bases, with 14 bases between them.

This clonotype was found many times. The rearrangement joins TRBV5-1 to TRBJ1-3, with 7 bases matching TRBD1. V was clipped by 4 bases and J by 2 bases; unmatched bases: 6. Germline V lookup: CDR1 SGHRS, CDR2 YFSETQ. The CDR3 totals 15 residues. CDR3 nucleotide sequence: TGCGCCAGCAGCGAGCAGGGGGGACCTGGAAACACCATATATTTT. It is translated as CASSEQGGPGNTIYF.

The CDR3 here is CASSQDSGRATTGELFF. DNA of the CDR3: TGTGCCAGCAGCCAAGATAGCGGGAGGGCAACGACCGGGGAGCTGTTTTTT. The genes are TRBV4-2 and TRBJ2-2; TRBD2 matches at 11 bases. V gave up 0 bases and J gave up 5 bases; unmatched junction bases: 5. Germline V gene lookup returns CDR1 LGHNA and CDR2 YNFKEQ. The CDR3 totals 17 residues.

Only a few counts were recorded for this clonotype. The V gene is TRBV7-9, the J gene TRBJ2-1; 8 nucleotides agree with TRBD2. This CDR3 region has 17 residues. Trimming at V came to 2 bases and at J to 7 bases, leaving 13 bases not matched to a gene. Germline V gene sequence: CDR1 SEHNR, CDR2 FQNEAQ (reference sequence). CDR3 nucleotide sequence: TGTGCCAGCAGCTTACCCTTGGGGACTAGAGGGCAAAATGAGCAGTTCTTC. Translating it yields CASSLPLGTRGQNEQFF. Filled out from reference TRBV7-9 and TRBJ2-1, the complete variable domain reads DTGVSQNPRHKITKRGQNVTFRCDPISEHNRLYWYRQTLGQGPEFLTYFQNEAQLEKSRLLSDRFSAERPKGSFSTLEIQRTEQGDSAMYLCASSLPLGTRGQNEQFFGPGTRLTVL.

The chain couples TRBV20-1 to TRBJ2-7; 11 nucleotides line up with TRBD1. V gave up 3 bases and J gave up 3 bases; unmatched junction bases: 4. In germline, CDR1 is DFQATT, CDR2 SNEGSKA (reference sequence). The CDR3 consists of 14 residues. CDR3 sequence (DNA): TGCAGTGCTAGTTTTGGGACAGGGGGCTACGAGCAGTACTTC. It specifies CSASFGTGGYEQYF.

The V and J genes are TRBV24-1 and TRBJ2-5, with TRBD1 matching 10 bases. Germline V lookup: CDR1 KGHDR, CDR2 SFDVKD. The V and J ends lost 4 bases and 5 bases, in that order; junction bases with no gene match: 9. The CDR3 loop spans 16 amino acids. As DNA, the CDR3 is TGTGCCACCAGTGACCCGACAGGGGGCGAGGGGGAGACCCAGTACTTC. Its protein is CATSDPTGGEGETQYF.

The J gene is TRBJ1-5, the V gene TRBV6-1; possibly TRBD1 for D (6 bases). CDR1 and CDR2 (germline): MNHNS, SASEGT. Trimming pared 6 bases from V and 5 bases from J, leaving 8 bases between. The CDR3 is 12 amino acids. CDR3 protein: CASSHRDQPQHF. The DNA for the CDR3 is TGTGCCAGCAGCCACAGGGATCAGCCCCAGCATTTT.

The chain uses TRBV7-9 and TRBJ1-1; D call uncertain. From germline, CDR1 is SEHNR and CDR2 FQNEAQ (reference sequence). The CDR3 loop spans 14 amino acids. Trimming took off 2 bases at V and 4 bases at J, with 11 bases between the two ends. This CDR3 is CASSLRGLRTEAFF. In DNA form, the CDR3 reads TGTGCCAGCAGCTTACGGGGATTGCGCACTGAAGCTTTCTTT. Based on the CDR3 plus reference TRBV7-9 and TRBJ1-1, the full variable domain is DTGVSQNPRHKITKRGQNVTFRCDPISEHNRLYWYRQTLGQGPEFLTYFQNEAQLEKSRLLSDRFSAERPKGSFSTLEIQRTEQGDSAMYLCASSLRGLRTEAFFGQGTRLTVV.

The rearrangement links TRBV10-3 to TRBJ1-5, with D perhaps TRBD1 (6 bases). The CDR3 covers 11 residues. V lost 6 bases and J lost 11, with 11 bases in between. The germline CDR1 and CDR2 sequences are ENHRY and SYGVKD. The CDR3, as DNA: TGTGCCATCAGGGCACAGGGAGCCCAGCATTTT. Translated: CAIRAQGAQHF.

The J gene is TRBJ1-1, the V gene TRBV5-1; D might be TRBD1 (5 bases). Per the germline V gene, CDR1 is SGHRS and CDR2 is YFSETQ. Trimming removed 0 bases at V and 1 base at J, with 10 bases between. The CDR3 has 15 amino acids. The CDR3 sequence: CASSLAPGENTEAFF. The DNA of the CDR3 is TGCGCCAGCAGCTTGGCCCCGGGGGAGAACACTGAAGCTTTCTTT. The whole variable domain, remainder taken from reference TRBV5-1 and TRBJ1-1, is KAGVTQTPRYLIKTRGQQVTLSCSPISGHRSVSWYQQTPGQGLQFLFEYFSETQRNKGNFPGRFSGRQFSNSRSEMNVSTLELGDSALYLCASSLAPGENTEAFFGQGTRLTVV.

This clonotype was detected only a few times. The chain carries TRBV7-7 and TRBJ2-7, with a tentative D call TRBD2 (7 bases). Trimming removed 5 bases at V and 3 bases at J, with 17 bases between. The CDR3 loop spans 15 amino acids. CDR1 and CDR2 (germline): SSHAT, FNYEAQ (reference sequence). The CDR3 nucleotides are TGTGCCAGCAGCCCTGGGGGGGGGCTAGGCTACGAGCAGTACTTC. Translating gives CASSPGGGLGYEQYF.

The genes are TRBV5-1 and TRBJ2-1; 8 bases align to TRBD2. The CDR3 runs 15 residues. J lost 8 bases, V lost 1 base, and 8 bases had no gene match. From germline, CDR1 is SGHRS and CDR2 YFSETQ. The chain's CDR3 is CASSLMGLVIDEQFF. The CDR3 DNA follows: TGCGCCAGCAGCTTGATGGGACTAGTTATCGATGAGCAGTTCTTC.

This clonotype was seen only a few times. V usage is TRBV30 and J usage is TRBJ2-3; possibly TRBD1 or TRBD2 for D (5 bases each). Per germline, CDR1 GTSNPN and CDR2 SVGIG (reference sequence). V gave up 4 bases and J gave up 5 bases, with 13 bases separating them. This CDR3 contains 13 residues. The CDR3 sequence is CAWTTDGGDTQYF. CDR3 in DNA: TGTGCCTGGACAACTGATGGGGGAGATACGCAGTATTTT.

This clonotype was seen a few times. The rearrangement uses TRBV2 and TRBJ2-3; no reliable D call. The CDR3 has 16 residues. Trimming took off 6 bases at V and 2 bases at J, with 18 bases between the two ends. CDR1 is SNHLY and CDR2 is FYNNEI in the germline V gene. CDR3 DNA: TGTGCCAGCAGGTGGGGTGTTACCATCTCCACAGATACGCAGTATTTT. As protein: CASRWGVTISTDTQYF.

This clonotype came up a few times. V is TRBV9 and J is TRBJ2-7; no definite D call. V shed 1 base and J shed 2 bases, with 13 bases lying between them. In germline, CDR1 is SGDLS, CDR2 YYNGEE. This CDR3 contains 15 residues. The CDR3 nucleotides are TGTGCCAGCAGCGTAAACAGCCAGGCCGCCTACGAGCAGTACTTC. Its protein is CASSVNSQAAYEQYF.

The chain couples TRBV4-3 to TRBJ1-1; D unclear. Germline lookup yields CDR1 LGHNA and CDR2 YSLEER. V lost 6 bases to trimming and J lost 1 base, with 12 bases between them. CDR3 length: 14 amino acids. In DNA, the CDR3 is TGCGCCAGCAGTCATGGTGGGTGGAACACTGAAGCTTTCTTT. Its protein product is CASSHGGWNTEAFF.